These 28 T cell receptor beta chains were all obtained from the same sample, sequenced in a study of OX40 agonist ivuxolimab in advanced cancers. TCRdb's copy holds only in-frame clones and misses some; the assay was immunoSEQ multiplex PCR. The sample carries approximately 25,000 clones, 77% recorded once. The specimen comprised CD4+ or CD8+ T cells sorted from blood, sampled in a trial of the OX40 agonist ivuxolimab. Receptors originate from an adult with an advanced solid tumor such as melanoma, head and neck, liver or kidney cancer.

V usage is TRBV4-2 and J usage is TRBJ1-5; a weak D match, TRBD1 (5 bases). Germline lookup yields CDR1 LGHNA and CDR2 YNFKEQ. The CDR3 loop spans 16 amino acids. V lost 0 bases and J 5 bases, leaving 14 bases between the germline ends. In nucleotides, the CDR3 is TGTGCCAGCAGCCAAGATTCAGGGCTAGTAGATCAGCCCCAGCATTTT. It codes for CASSQDSGLVDQPQHF.

This clone was recorded a few times. The CDR3: CASISPNTGELFF. The CDR3 DNA is TGTGCCAGCATAAGCCCGAACACCGGGGAGCTGTTTTTT. The rearrangement uses TRBV6-1 and TRBJ2-2; D call uncertain. Trimming took off 7 bases at V and 0 bases at J, with 6 bases between the two ends. The CDR3 contains 13 residues. Germline V gene lookup returns CDR1 MNHNS and CDR2 SASEGT.

The chain uses TRBV10-3 and TRBJ2-6, with TRBD2 as a possible D gene (5 bases). Germline CDR1 and CDR2: ENHRY and SYGVKD. This CDR3 region has 16 residues. V was clipped by 7 bases and J by 0 bases, with 13 bases between them. CDR3 sequence (DNA): TGTGCCATCACCCCCGACGGGATCTCTGGGGCCAACGTCCTGACTTTC. It is translated as CAITPDGISGANVLTF.

The chain joins TRBV15 to TRBJ2-7; perhaps TRBD2 as D (7 bases). Germline V gene lookup returns CDR1 LNHNV and CDR2 YYDKDF (reference sequence). This CDR3 spans 16 amino acids. V was pared by 1 base and J by 2 bases, with 15 bases between. In nucleotides, the CDR3 is TGTGCCACCAGCAGAGGGGAGGGGGTCTCAGCCTACGAGCAGTACTTC. Translated: CATSRGEGVSAYEQYF. Using reference TRBV15 and TRBJ2-7 for the parts outside the CDR3, the full variable domain is DAMVIQNPRYQVTQFGKPVTLSCSQTLNHNVMYWYQQKSSQAPKLLFHYYDKDFNNEADTPDNFQSRRPNTSFCFLDIRSPGLGDTAMYLCATSRGEGVSAYEQYFGPGTRLTVT.

The chain links TRBV4-1 to TRBJ2-5; a possible D gene is TRBD1 (5 bases). V was clipped by 4 bases and J by 2 bases, with 11 bases between them. CDR1 is MGHRA and CDR2 is YSYEKL in the germline V gene. The CDR3 runs 14 residues. In DNA, the CDR3 is TGCGCCAGCAGCCTACAGGAGATACAAGAGACCCAGTACTTC. It translates to CASSLQEIQETQYF.

J is TRBJ2-5 and V is TRBV7-6, with D perhaps being TRBD1 or TRBD2 (5 bases each). Germline values: CDR1 SGHVS, CDR2 FNYEAQ. V lost 1 base, J lost 4 bases, and 16 bases lay in between. The CDR3 consists of 16 residues. As DNA, the CDR3 is TGTGCCAGCAGCTTAGTATCCAGCGAGGGGAGAGAGACCCAGTACTTC. This gives the protein CASSLVSSEGRETQYF.

The chain recombines TRBV20-1 with TRBJ2-7; D gene unclear. The CDR3 totals 11 residues. Germline V lookup: CDR1 DFQATT, CDR2 SNEGSKA (reference sequence). Trimming cost V 3 bases and J 3 bases, with 6 bases left between them. DNA of the CDR3: TGCAGTGCTAGTGACATCTACGAGCAGTACTTC. It is translated as CSASDIYEQYF.

The chain uses TRBV5-6 and TRBJ1-6; D gene unclear. With 4 bases removed from V and 7 bases from J, the gap between germline ends came to 12 bases. The CDR3 covers 14 residues. The V gene's germline CDR1 is SGHDT and CDR2 YYEEEE. CDR3 in DNA: TGTGCCAGCAGCCCCGACACGGGAAATTCACCCCTCCACTTT. It yields the protein CASSPDTGNSPLHF.

This clone appeared a few times. This chain joins TRBV19 and TRBJ2-7; the match to TRBD1 covers 10 bases. The CDR3 extends over 15 amino acids. Trimming cost V 5 bases and J 6 bases; bases outside gene matches: 10. Germline assignment: CDR1 LNHDA and CDR2 SQIVND (reference sequence). The CDR3 is CASSARQGAVGEQYF. CDR3 DNA sequence: TGTGCCAGTAGTGCACGACAGGGGGCCGTGGGCGAGCAGTACTTC.

The rearrangement links TRBV9 to TRBJ2-5; D gene unclear. Germline CDR1 SGDLS, CDR2 YYNGEE. The CDR3 length is 13 residues. Trimming took 0 bases from V and 3 from J, leaving 6 bases between them. The CDR3: CASSVAAKETQYF. CDR3 in DNA: TGTGCCAGCAGCGTAGCGGCAAAAGAGACCCAGTACTTC. Using reference TRBV9 and TRBJ2-5 for the parts outside the CDR3, the full variable domain is DSGVTQTPKHLITATGQRVTLRCSPRSGDLSVYWYQQSLDQGLQFLIQYYNGEERAKGNILERFSAQQFPDLHSELNLSSLELGDSALYFCASSVAAKETQYFGPGTRLLVL.

This chain joins TRBV5-1 and TRBJ1-1, with D unresolved. V lost 5 bases and J 4 bases, leaving 21 bases between the germline ends. Germline V gene lookup returns CDR1 SGHRS and CDR2 YFSETQ. There are 16 residues in the CDR3. This CDR3 is CASRLTDNSRVTEAFF. For the CDR3, the DNA is TGCGCCAGCAGACTCACAGATAATTCTCGGGTCACTGAAGCTTTCTTT.

The CDR3 sequence is CASSSLPGAYGYTF. In DNA form, the CDR3 reads TGTGCCAGCAGCTCACTTCCGGGAGCCTATGGCTACACCTTC. The rearrangement links TRBV7-3 to TRBJ1-2; no firm D call. The CDR3 loop spans 14 amino acids. Trimming took 4 bases from V and 4 from J, leaving 13 bases between them. Germline-derived CDR1 and CDR2 are SGHTA and FQGTGA.

The chain links TRBV7-6 to TRBJ1-3; D is undetermined. This CDR3 comprises 15 residues. Germline CDR1 and CDR2: SGHVS and FNYEAQ. Deletions cut 1 base from V and 2 bases from J, with 9 bases between. The CDR3 sequence is CASSLGDGAGNTIYF. The CDR3 DNA is TGTGCCAGCAGCTTAGGTGATGGGGCTGGAAACACCATATATTTT. The full variable domain, its missing parts supplied by reference TRBV7-6 and TRBJ1-3, is GAGVSQSPRYKVTKRGQDVALRCDPISGHVSLYWYRQALGQGPEFLTYFNYEAQQDKSGLPNDRFSAERPEGSISTLTIQRTEQRDSAMYRCASSLGDGAGNTIYFGEGSWLTVV.

CDR3 DNA: TGTGCCAGCAGCACTGACAGGGGGTATTCGGAGACCCAGTACTTC. This sequence encodes CASSTDRGYSETQYF. V and J are TRBV7-2 and TRBJ2-5; 9 bases are shared with TRBD1. Germline loops: CDR1 SGHTA, CDR2 FQGNSA. With 5 bases clipped from V and 5 bases from J, the junction kept 9 bases outside the gene matches. The CDR3 is 15 amino acids. The full variable domain, in which reference TRBV7-2 and TRBJ2-5 provide the parts outside the CDR3, is GAGVSQSPSNKVTEKGKDVELRCDPISGHTALYWYRQSLGQGLEFLIYFQGNSAPDKSGLPSDRFSAERTGGSVSTLTIQRTQQEDSAVYLCASSTDRGYSETQYFGPGTRLLVL.

This clone has only one observation. This chain joins TRBV11-2 and TRBJ1-5; D not certain. V gave up 1 base and J gave up 7 bases, with 14 bases separating them. The CDR3 contains 15 residues. CDR1 and CDR2 from the germline V gene are SGHAT and FQNNGV. For the CDR3, the DNA is TGTGCCAGCAGCTTAGGGTTCGGGGATTCCCAGCCCCAGCATTTT. As protein: CASSLGFGDSQPQHF.

This chain connects TRBV14 to TRBJ2-1; 8 bases agree with TRBD1. CDR3 length: 16 amino acids. The junction had 9 bases not matched to a gene; V was cut back by 3 bases and J by 5 bases. Germline V lookup: CDR1 SGHDN, CDR2 FVKESK. The CDR3 DNA sequence: TGTGCCAGCAGCCAGAGCAGGGGGCTTAGGAACAATGAGCAGTTCTTC. Translation: CASSQSRGLRNNEQFF.

This chain links TRBV14 with TRBJ2-7; 13 nucleotides agree with TRBD2. The ends lost 3 bases at V and 13 bases at J; junction bases unmatched: 12. The germline CDR1 and CDR2 sequences are SGHDN and FVKESK. This CDR3 is built from 15 residues. CDR3 nucleotide sequence: TGTGCCAGCAGCCAGGCCGGGGGACTAGCGGGATTGGCTTACTTC. This codes for CASSQAGGLAGLAYF.

J is TRBJ2-7 and V is TRBV6-1; 10 bases map to TRBD1. Germline V CDR1 and CDR2: MNHNS, SASEGT. Trimming at V came to 10 bases and at J to 3 bases, leaving 9 bases not matched to a gene. The CDR3 runs 14 residues. CDR3: CATRGGQGNYEQYF. The CDR3 region has the DNA TGTGCCACCCGAGGGGGACAGGGGAACTACGAGCAGTACTTC.

The V call is TRBV2, the J call TRBJ1-3; D is undetermined. This CDR3 comprises 14 residues. The V end lost 5 bases, the J end lost 3 bases, and 11 bases lay between the germline ends. The germline gives CDR1 SNHLY, CDR2 FYNNEI. The CDR3 spells CASSPLQIGNTIYF. CDR3 nucleotide sequence: TGTGCCAGCAGTCCGCTACAAATTGGAAACACCATATATTTT.

The chain links TRBV28 to TRBJ1-5; perhaps TRBD1 as D (5 bases). V was trimmed by 6 bases and J by 2 bases, leaving 23 bases between them. Germline V gene sequence: CDR1 MDHEN, CDR2 SYDVKM. The CDR3 runs to 18 residues. The CDR3 protein is CASSYSGRGIVGNQPQHF. The CDR3 DNA reads as TGTGCCAGCAGCTATTCGGGGCGGGGGATAGTTGGCAATCAGCCCCAGCATTTT.

This chain uses TRBV9 with TRBJ1-2; a possible D gene is TRBD1 (5 bases). Looked up from germline, CDR1 is SGDLS and CDR2 is YYNGEE. This CDR3 is 14 amino acids long. V was clipped by 0 bases and J by 8 bases, with 14 bases between them. CDR3 nucleotide sequence: TGTGCCAGCAGCGTAGAATCCGGGCAGGGCGGCTACACCTTC. Protein sequence: CASSVESGQGGYTF.

V gene TRBV11-1 combines with J gene TRBJ2-2; maybe TRBD1 (6 bases). Trimming took off 5 bases at V and 5 bases at J, with 21 bases between the two ends. This CDR3 is built from 17 residues. CDR1 SGHAT and CDR2 FQDESV come from the germline V gene (reference sequence). CDR3 sequence (DNA): TGTGCCAGCAGCCGACCGTTCGAGGGGGTGCCGACCGGGGAGCTGTTTTTT. This translates into CASSRPFEGVPTGELFF.

The chain combines TRBV7-2 with TRBJ2-4, with D unclear. V was clipped by 1 base and J by 5 bases, with 15 bases between them. Germline V gene sequence: CDR1 SGHTA, CDR2 FQGNSA. The CDR3 runs to 16 residues. This CDR3 is CASSLVPRRAQNIQYF. The DNA of the CDR3 is TGTGCCAGCAGCTTAGTTCCAAGACGGGCACAAAACATTCAGTACTTC. Full variable domain (outside the CDR3, taken from reference TRBV7-2 and TRBJ2-4): GAGVSQSPSNKVTEKGKDVELRCDPISGHTALYWYRQSLGQGLEFLIYFQGNSAPDKSGLPSDRFSAERTGGSVSTLTIQRTQQEDSAVYLCASSLVPRRAQNIQYFGAGTRLSVL.

The chain couples TRBV5-1 to TRBJ1-2; 10 nucleotides match TRBD1. Trimming took 4 bases from V and 6 from J; bases not matched to a gene: 3. CDR1 is SGHRS and CDR2 is YFSETQ in the germline V gene. The CDR3 consists of 13 residues. CDR3 in amino acids: CASSTGQGDGYTF. The CDR3, as DNA: TGCGCCAGCAGCACCGGACAGGGGGATGGCTACACCTTC.

Comments on this clone: Other DNA sequences of this sample code for an identical CDR3. This sequence joins TRBV19 and TRBJ2-6; D ambiguous. The germline CDR1 and CDR2 sequences are LNHDA and SQIVND (reference sequence). Trimming removed 1 base from V and 0 bases from J, with 7 bases in between. This CDR3 is built from 16 residues. The CDR3 nucleotides read TGTGCCAGTAGTATAGTGGGCATCTCTGGGGCCAACGTCCTGACTTTC. Amino acids: CASSIVGISGANVLTF.

This sequence joins TRBV6-1 and TRBJ2-4, with TRBD2 identical over 7 bases. Germline values: CDR1 MNHNS, CDR2 SASEGT. After removal of 7 bases from V and 10 bases from J, the junction contained 13 bases not matched to a gene. The CDR3 is 14 residues long. Written as DNA, the CDR3 is TGTGCCAGCACCCTGTCCCGGGACGGGGGGATTCAGTACTTC. This gives the protein CASTLSRDGGIQYF.

The genes are TRBV5-4 and TRBJ2-7; perhaps TRBD2 as D (5 bases). Germline V gene lookup returns CDR1 SGHNT and CDR2 YYREEE (reference sequence). Trimming pared 2 bases from V and 1 base from J, leaving 7 bases between. The CDR3 spans 13 residues. CDR3 coding DNA: TGTGCCAGCAGCTTAGGGAGTTCCTACGAGCAGTACTTC. Residues: CASSLGSSYEQYF.

This clone was seen a single time. The V gene is TRBV5-4, the J gene TRBJ2-5, with a possible D match to TRBD2 (5 bases). The CDR3 totals 15 residues. The V and J ends lost 2 bases and 5 bases respectively, with 16 bases between them. The germline CDR1 and CDR2 sequences are SGHNT and YYREEE (reference sequence). In DNA form, the CDR3 reads TGTGCCAGCAGCTTAGGTAGTATGGGAGTGGAGACCCAGTACTTC. Translation: CASSLGSMGVETQYF.